Listed below are T cell receptor beta chains from one sample, sequenced in a study of blood T cell repertoires in COVID-19. Generated by immunoSEQ multiplex PCR, the TCRdb table keeps only in-frame clones and is missing some. The repertoire holds hundreds of thousands of clones, more than 80% seen once, with approximately 7.5% in the top ten. Sequenced input: peripheral blood. These TCRs come from an elderly woman with COVID-19, enrolled during active disease. The conserved cysteine and the conserved F or W are not part of the CDR3 here. The D gene is left open where the match is weak.

>TRBV27|TRBJ1-4|NA
ASRLDGVGNEKLF
>TRBV2|TRBJ1-2|NA
ASSVSGNYGYT
>TRBV3-1/TRBV3-2|TRBJ1-1|NA
ASSLYPGGAF
>TRBV5-1|TRBJ2-3|NA
ASKNEGADTQY
>TRBV9|TRBJ1-2|NA
ASSRQGQYGYT
>TRBV5-5|TRBJ1-1|NA
ASSRNWRDTEAF
>TRBV14|TRBJ2-5|TRBD2
ASSHRGGTQY
>TRBV6-6|TRBJ1-1|TRBD1
ASSRWTGGFGTEAF
>TRBV4-1|TRBJ1-2|NA
ASSQSRSASFYGYT
>TRBV5-4|TRBJ2-6|NA
ASSAGYGANVLT
>TRBV2|TRBJ1-2|TRBD1
ASSEAYYGTGDTNYGYT
>TRBV6-5|TRBJ1-1|TRBD1
ASSFRGRNTEAF
>TRBV2|TRBJ1-1|TRBD1
ASRTGILNTEAF
>TRBV5-1|TRBJ2-1|TRBD2
ASRVTSASSYNEQF
>TRBV5-6|TRBJ2-7|NA
ASSAGPGTSYEQY
>TRBV28|TRBJ2-3|NA
ASSFPLGGTDTQY
>TRBV28|TRBJ1-2|NA
ASSLGAVYGYT
>TRBV28|TRBJ1-2|NA
ASSPRYYGYT
>TRBV6-5|TRBJ1-5|NA
ASGEGYQPQH
>TRBV6-5|TRBJ1-2|NA
ASSYGDSAYGYT
>TRBV7-2|TRBJ1-4|TRBD1
ASSLRQGGEKLF
>TRBV2|TRBJ1-4|NA
ASSVQVNEKLF
>TRBV28|TRBJ1-1|NA
ASSPPSRIAEAF
>TRBV10-3|TRBJ1-1|NA
AIRTGQMNTEAF
>TRBV12-3/TRBV12-4|TRBJ1-1|TRBD1
ASSLNGQGAF
>TRBV3-1/TRBV3-2|TRBJ2-2|NA
ASSDQGIGELF
>TRBV27|TRBJ1-5|NA
ASSSISRGNSNQPQH
>TRBV27|TRBJ2-2|TRBD1
ASSDRTGGRTGELF
>TRBV30|TRBJ2-5|TRBD2
AWRRGGRETQY
>TRBV7-2|TRBJ2-4|NA
ASSLAAVQNIQY
>TRBV4-1|TRBJ2-7|NA
ASSQEPRGPLSYEQY
>TRBV5-1|TRBJ2-7|NA
ASSLGQGITEQY
>TRBV29-1|TRBJ2-1|TRBD2
STSERGGLGNEQF
>TRBV5-1|TRBJ2-5|NA
ASSLPSKGAGKQETQY
>TRBV13|TRBJ2-5|NA
ASSFRRIQETQY
>TRBV5-5|TRBJ1-1|NA
ASSLGGDTEAF
>TRBV5-1|TRBJ2-7|TRBD1
ASSSSGTAYEQY
>TRBV30|TRBJ1-1|NA
AWSGARAAF
>TRBV5-1|TRBJ2-5|NA
ASSPASGQETQY
>TRBV6-1|TRBJ2-1|TRBD2
ASSDRGGGEQF
>TRBV18|TRBJ2-3|NA
ASSLRQATTDTQY
>TRBV24-1|TRBJ2-5|TRBD1
ATSDSQGVGETQY
>TRBV19|TRBJ2-1|NA
ASSFRVGEQF
>TRBV27|TRBJ2-1|NA
ASSFLIRASEQF
>TRBV6-5|TRBJ2-7|TRBD1
ASSYRTGGYEQY
>TRBV15|TRBJ1-1|NA
ATSRDLGGNTEAF
>TRBV5-1|TRBJ1-2|TRBD1
ASNRQGPLYGYT
>TRBV30|TRBJ2-7|NA
AWSAVSEQY
>TRBV5-1|TRBJ2-7|NA
ASSPERGAYEQY
>TRBV3-1/TRBV3-2|TRBJ1-4|TRBD1
ASSQDGTGTEKLF
>TRBV2|TRBJ2-5|TRBD1
ASSLTGVQETQY
>TRBV7-9|TRBJ2-7|NA
ASSVRFAQGNEQY
>TRBV3-1/TRBV3-2|TRBJ2-1|NA
ASSHGGVYNEQF
>TRBV18|TRBJ2-7|TRBD1
ASSLSLGQGGYEQY
>TRBV10-1|TRBJ1-1|NA
ASSEDGGSRTEAF
>TRBV7-9|TRBJ2-7|NA
ASSLSGGRYEQY
>TRBV11-2|TRBJ1-4|NA
ASSLGGKLF